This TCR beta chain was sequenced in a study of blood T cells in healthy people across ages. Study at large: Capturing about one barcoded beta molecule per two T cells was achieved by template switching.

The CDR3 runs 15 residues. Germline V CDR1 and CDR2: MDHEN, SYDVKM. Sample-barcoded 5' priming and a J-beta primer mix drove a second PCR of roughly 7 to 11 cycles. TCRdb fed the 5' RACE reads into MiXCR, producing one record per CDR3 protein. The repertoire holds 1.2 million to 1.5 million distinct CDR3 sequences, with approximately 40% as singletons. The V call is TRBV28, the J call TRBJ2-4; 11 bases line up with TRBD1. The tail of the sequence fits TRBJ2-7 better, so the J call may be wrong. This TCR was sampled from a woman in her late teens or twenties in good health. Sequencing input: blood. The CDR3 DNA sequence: TGTGCCAGCAGACTACCGGGACAGGGGGGTTACGAGCAGTACTTC. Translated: CASRLPGQGGYEQYF.